These 17 T cell receptor beta chains were all obtained from the same sample, sequenced in a study of blood T cells in healthy people across ages. The second PCR ran about 6 to 12 cycles with a sample-barcoded 5' primer and J-beta primers. TCRdb reprocessed the 5' RACE reads via MiXCR and lists one record per CDR3 protein. Here the sample spans fewer than 1,200,000 distinct CDR3 sequences, approximately 25% being singletons. The same sample was also used in a study of T cells of mothers and their children.

The sequencing input was blood. All receptors come from a girl between 2 and 10 years old in good health.

This clonotype was seen more than once but under ten times. The chain carries TRBV27 and TRBJ2-5; either TRBD1 or TRBD2 may fit D (6 bases each). The CDR3 has 14 amino acids. Germline V lookup: CDR1 MNHEY, CDR2 SMNVEV (reference sequence). V shed 3 bases and J shed 4 bases, with 12 bases lying between them. The CDR3 protein is CASSFGGHGETQYF. In DNA, the CDR3 is TGTGCCAGCAGTTTTGGGGGGCATGGAGAGACCCAGTACTTC.

This clonotype was found a few times. This rearrangement joins TRBV4-1 to TRBJ2-5, with unresolved D. The J call may be incorrect, as the DNA end agrees better with TRBJ2-1. CDR1 and CDR2 from the germline V gene are MGHRA and YSYEKL. The CDR3 has 15 residues. The CDR3 DNA reads as TGCGCCAGCAGCCAAAGTCCGAGCAACCACAATGAGCAGTTCTTC. This encodes CASSQSPSNHNEQFF.

This clonotype came up once. The rearrangement links TRBV7-8 to TRBJ2-1; possible D gene TRBD2, 6 bases. The V and J ends lost 0 bases and 7 bases respectively, with 16 bases between them. The CDR3 spans 16 residues. Per the germline V gene, CDR1 is SGHVS and CDR2 is FQNEAQ. In DNA, the CDR3 is TGTGCCAGCAGCTTAGCGCCGAGGGAGGCGGTTAATGAGCAGTTCTTC. This sequence encodes CASSLAPREAVNEQFF.

The chain uses TRBV20-1 and TRBJ2-5; TRBD1 agrees at 10 bases. The junction had 5 bases not matched to a gene; V was cut back by 6 bases and J by 4 bases. The CDR3 covers 13 residues. Germline V gives CDR1 DFQATT, CDR2 SNEGSKA (reference sequence). The CDR3 is CSAPRDRGETQYF. CDR3 bases: TGCAGTGCCCCCCGGGACAGGGGAGAGACCCAGTACTTC.

This clonotype was seen more than once but under ten times. V is TRBV20-1 and J is TRBJ1-1, with no clear D. V was pared by 0 bases and J by 5 bases, with 13 bases between. Germline V gene sequence: CDR1 DFQATT, CDR2 SNEGSKA (reference sequence). The CDR3 covers 14 residues. CDR3 loop: CSARDRTSETEAFF. The CDR3 DNA follows: TGCAGTGCTAGAGATCGAACCAGTGAGACTGAAGCTTTCTTT.

CDR3 sequence: CSVEDQSSGNAGELFF. CDR3 DNA sequence: TGCAGCGTTGAAGATCAGTCTAGCGGCAACGCCGGGGAGCTGTTTTTT. The chain combines TRBV29-1 with TRBJ2-2; TRBD2 matches 7 bases. V lost 0 bases and J lost 6; bases outside the gene matches: 10. Looked up from germline, CDR1 is SQVTM and CDR2 is ANQGSEA. The CDR3 covers 16 residues.

The V gene is TRBV24-1, the J gene TRBJ2-4; either TRBD1 or TRBD2 may fit D (6 bases each). Germline V CDR1 and CDR2: KGHDR, SFDVKD. The V and J ends lost 4 bases and 7 bases respectively, with 16 bases between them. The CDR3 runs to 15 residues. The CDR3 nucleotides are TGTGCCACCAGTGAGACTAGAGGGACAAGGAACATTCAGTACTTC. This gives the protein CATSETRGTRNIQYF.

This sequence joins TRBV12-3 or TRBV12-4 and TRBJ1-1; the D is unclear. The DNA matches TRBJ2-2 better at its end, which makes the J call doubtful. The CDR3 is 12 residues long. CDR3 sequence reads: CASSENPGELFF. Here the CDR3 DNA reads TGTGCCAGCAGCGAAAACCCCGGGGAGCTGTTTTTT.

This sequence joins TRBV2 and TRBJ1-5; D ambiguous. The germline gives CDR1 SNHLY, CDR2 FYNNEI. This CDR3 has 13 residues. V gave up 4 bases and J gave up 7 bases, with 11 bases separating them. CDR3 protein: CASSAKGRQPQHF. DNA for the CDR3: TGTGCCAGCAGTGCAAAAGGCCGGCAGCCCCAGCATTTT.

The genes are TRBV10-2 and TRBJ2-5; D might be TRBD1 (6 bases). The DNA end favors TRBJ2-7, so the J call may be wrong. The CDR3 has 14 amino acids. Germline CDR1 reads WSHSY; CDR2 reads SAAADI. The CDR3 DNA reads TGCGCCAGCAGAGAGGGGACACTCTCCTACGAGCAGTACTTC. Amino acids: CASREGTLSYEQYF.

This clonotype was observed a few times. V usage is TRBV12-3 or TRBV12-4 and J usage is TRBJ2-2; 7 positions agree with TRBD1. V shed 9 bases and J 4 bases; nucleotides not matched to a gene: 8. This CDR3 has 14 amino acids. The CDR3 is CASIKTGSTGELFF. The DNA for the CDR3 is TGTGCCAGTATAAAGACAGGGAGCACCGGGGAGCTGTTTTTT.

The chain links TRBV11-3 to TRBJ2-1; D is unclear. V lost 1 base, J lost 7 bases, and 8 bases lay in between. CDR3 size: 13 residues. CDR1 and CDR2 (germline): SGHNT, YENEEA. The CDR3 coding sequence is TGTGCCAGCAGCTTAGGGGCCGTGAATGAGCAGTTCTTC. Translating gives CASSLGAVNEQFF. Filled out from reference TRBV11-3 and TRBJ2-1, the complete variable domain reads EAGVVQSPRYKIIEKKQPVAFWCNPISGHNTLYWYLQNLGQGPELLIRYENEEAVDDSQLPKDRFSAERLKGVDSTLKIQPAELGDSAVYLCASSLGAVNEQFFGPGTRLTVL.

The chain's CDR3 is CANPDGETQYF. The CDR3, as DNA: TGCGCCAACCCGGACGGAGAGACCCAGTACTTC. V is TRBV10-1 and J is TRBJ2-5; D is ambiguous. V was pared by 10 bases and J by 4 bases, with 10 bases between. The CDR3 is 11 residues long. CDR1 is WNHNN, CDR2 SYGVQD, per germline (reference sequence).

V is TRBV19 and J is TRBJ1-4; no reliable D call. Per the germline V gene, CDR1 is LNHDA and CDR2 is SQIVND (reference sequence). V lost 8 bases and J 7 bases, leaving 14 bases between the germline ends. The length of the CDR3 is 13 residues. CDR3 bases: TGTGCCAGTTTACCCTCATGGGGTGAAAAACTGTTTTTT. Translating it yields CASLPSWGEKLFF.

The chain is built from TRBV12-3 or TRBV12-4 and TRBJ1-2; the match to TRBD1 covers 9 bases. The CDR3 is 13 amino acids. After removal of 3 bases from V and 7 bases from J, the junction contained 3 bases not matched to a gene. CDR3 sequence (DNA): TGTGCCAGCAGTTTGGGACAGGGACGTGGCTACACCTTC. It translates to CASSLGQGRGYTF.

This clonotype occurred once. The CDR3 carries no conserved terminal phenylalanine or tryptophan, so it likely arises from a read error. The limits of the CDR3 on the DNA are not certain, so only TCRdb's listed CDR3 is given. The genes are TRBV5-1 and TRBJ2-1. The CDR3 is 11 amino acids in total, end residues counted. Per germline, CDR1 SGHRS and CDR2 YFSETQ. CDR3 loop: CASSEVGEQLI.

This clonotype was seen a handful of times. The chain links TRBV4-1 to TRBJ2-5, with D maybe TRBD1 (5 bases). The J call may be incorrect, as the DNA end agrees better with TRBJ2-7. The CDR3 runs 13 residues. The germline V gene has CDR1 MGHRA and CDR2 YSYEKL. The CDR3 loop is CASSQTVFYEQYF. The CDR3 DNA sequence: TGCGCCAGCAGTCAGACAGTTTTCTACGAGCAGTACTTC.